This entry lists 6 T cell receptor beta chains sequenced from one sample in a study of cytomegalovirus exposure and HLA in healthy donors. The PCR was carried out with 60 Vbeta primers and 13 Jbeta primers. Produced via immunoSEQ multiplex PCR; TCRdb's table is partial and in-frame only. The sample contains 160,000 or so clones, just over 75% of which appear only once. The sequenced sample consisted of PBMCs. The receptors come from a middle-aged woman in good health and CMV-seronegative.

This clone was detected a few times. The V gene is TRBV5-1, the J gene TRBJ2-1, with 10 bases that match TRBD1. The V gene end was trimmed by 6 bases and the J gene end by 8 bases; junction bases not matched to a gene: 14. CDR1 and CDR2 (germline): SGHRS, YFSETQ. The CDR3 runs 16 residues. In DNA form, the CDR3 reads TGCGCCAGCATACTTGGAAGGGACAGGGGTGTCGATGAGCAGTTCTTC. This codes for CASILGRDRGVDEQFF.

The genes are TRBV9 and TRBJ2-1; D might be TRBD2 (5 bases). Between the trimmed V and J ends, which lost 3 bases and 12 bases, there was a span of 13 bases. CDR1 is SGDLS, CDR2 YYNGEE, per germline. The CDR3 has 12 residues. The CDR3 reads CASSADARGQFF. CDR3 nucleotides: TGTGCCAGCAGCGCAGATGCCCGGGGGCAGTTCTTC.

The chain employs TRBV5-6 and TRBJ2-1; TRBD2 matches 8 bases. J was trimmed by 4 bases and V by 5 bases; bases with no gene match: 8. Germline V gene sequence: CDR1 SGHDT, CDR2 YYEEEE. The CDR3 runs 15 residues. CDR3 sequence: CASRGLDSTYNEQFF. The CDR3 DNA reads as TGTGCCAGCAGGGGACTAGATTCAACTTACAATGAGCAGTTCTTC. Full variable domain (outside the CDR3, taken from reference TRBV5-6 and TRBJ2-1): DAGVTQSPTHLIKTRGQQVTLRCSPKSGHDTVSWYQQALGQGPQFIFQYYEEEERQRGNFPDRFSGHQFPNYSSELNVNALLLGDSALYLCASRGLDSTYNEQFFGPGTRLTVL.

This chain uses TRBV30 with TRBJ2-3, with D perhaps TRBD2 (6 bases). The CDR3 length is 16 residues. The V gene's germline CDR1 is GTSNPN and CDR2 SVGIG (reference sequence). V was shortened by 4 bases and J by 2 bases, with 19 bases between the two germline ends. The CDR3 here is CAWTEGGRTATDTQYF. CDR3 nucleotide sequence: TGTGCCTGGACGGAGGGCGGCCGAACGGCCACAGATACGCAGTATTTT. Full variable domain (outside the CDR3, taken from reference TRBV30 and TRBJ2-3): SQTIHQWPATLVQPVGSPLSLECTVEGTSNPNLYWYRQAAGRGLQLLFYSVGIGQISSEVPQNLSASRPQDRQFILSSKKLLLSDSGFYLCAWTEGGRTATDTQYFGPGTRLTVL.

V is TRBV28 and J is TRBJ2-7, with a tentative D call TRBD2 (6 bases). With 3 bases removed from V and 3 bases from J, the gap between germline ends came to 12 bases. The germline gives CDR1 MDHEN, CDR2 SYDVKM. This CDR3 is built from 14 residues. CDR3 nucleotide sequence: TGTGCCAGCAGTTTTTACGGGGGAGGCTACGAGCAGTACTTC. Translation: CASSFYGGGYEQYF.

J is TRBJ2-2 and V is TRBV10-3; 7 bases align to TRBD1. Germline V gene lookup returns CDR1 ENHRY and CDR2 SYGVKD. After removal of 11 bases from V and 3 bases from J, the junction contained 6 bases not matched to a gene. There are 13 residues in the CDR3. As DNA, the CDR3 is TGTGCCGCCGGGACAGATTACACCGGGGAGCTGTTTTTT. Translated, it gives CAAGTDYTGELFF.